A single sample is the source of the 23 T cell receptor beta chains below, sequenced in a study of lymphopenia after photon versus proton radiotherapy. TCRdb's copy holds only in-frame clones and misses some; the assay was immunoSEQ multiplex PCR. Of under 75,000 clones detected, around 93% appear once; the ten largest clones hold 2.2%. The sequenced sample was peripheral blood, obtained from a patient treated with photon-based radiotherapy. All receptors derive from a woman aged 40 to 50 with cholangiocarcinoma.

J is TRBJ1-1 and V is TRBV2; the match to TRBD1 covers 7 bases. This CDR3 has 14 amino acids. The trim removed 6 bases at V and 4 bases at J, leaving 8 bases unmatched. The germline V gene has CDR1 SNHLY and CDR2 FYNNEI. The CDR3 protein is CASRETGPSTEAFF. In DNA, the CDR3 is TGTGCCAGCAGGGAGACAGGGCCGAGCACTGAAGCTTTCTTT.

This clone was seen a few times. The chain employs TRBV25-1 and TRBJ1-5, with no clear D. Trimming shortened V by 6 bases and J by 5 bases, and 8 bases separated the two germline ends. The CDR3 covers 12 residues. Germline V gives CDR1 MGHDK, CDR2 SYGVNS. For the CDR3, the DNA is TGTGCCAGCAGCCAATTGGATCAGCCCCAGCATTTT. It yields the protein CASSQLDQPQHF.

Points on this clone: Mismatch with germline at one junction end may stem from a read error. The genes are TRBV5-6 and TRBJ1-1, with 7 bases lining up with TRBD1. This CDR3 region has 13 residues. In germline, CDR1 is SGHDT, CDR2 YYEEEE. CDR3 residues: CASSLDRSGGSVF. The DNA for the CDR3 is TGTGCCAGCAGCTTGGATCGGTCAGGGGGATCGGTCTTT.

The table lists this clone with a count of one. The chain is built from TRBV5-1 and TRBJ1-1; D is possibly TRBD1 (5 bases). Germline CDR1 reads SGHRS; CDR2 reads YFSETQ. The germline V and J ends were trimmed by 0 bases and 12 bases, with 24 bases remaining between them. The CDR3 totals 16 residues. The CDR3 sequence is CASSLAPSTEVGGSFF. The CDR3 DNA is TGCGCCAGCAGCTTGGCCCCCTCGACAGAAGTCGGTGGATCTTTCTTT.

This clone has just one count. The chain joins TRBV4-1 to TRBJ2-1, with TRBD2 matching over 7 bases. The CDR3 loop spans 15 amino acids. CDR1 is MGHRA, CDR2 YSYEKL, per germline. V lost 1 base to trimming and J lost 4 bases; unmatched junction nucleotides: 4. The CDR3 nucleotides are TGCGCCAGCAGCCAAGGTGGGGGGGGATACAATGAGCAGTTCTTC. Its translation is CASSQGGGGYNEQFF.

CDR3 loop: CASSSGPGPQETQYF. The DNA of the CDR3 is TGTGCCAGCTCATCGGGACCCGGGCCCCAAGAGACCCAGTACTTC. The chain joins TRBV18 to TRBJ2-5; D may correspond to TRBD1 or TRBD2 (5 bases each). This CDR3 comprises 15 residues. Looked up from germline, CDR1 is KGHSH and CDR2 is LQKENI. V shed 5 bases and J shed 1 base, with 14 bases lying between them.

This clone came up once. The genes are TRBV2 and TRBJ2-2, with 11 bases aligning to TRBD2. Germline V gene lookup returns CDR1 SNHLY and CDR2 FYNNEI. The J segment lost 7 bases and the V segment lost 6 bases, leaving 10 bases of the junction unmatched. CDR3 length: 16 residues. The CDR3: CASSEISGRAGGELFF. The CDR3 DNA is TGTGCCAGCAGCGAAATTAGCGGGAGGGCCGGCGGGGAGCTGTTTTTT.

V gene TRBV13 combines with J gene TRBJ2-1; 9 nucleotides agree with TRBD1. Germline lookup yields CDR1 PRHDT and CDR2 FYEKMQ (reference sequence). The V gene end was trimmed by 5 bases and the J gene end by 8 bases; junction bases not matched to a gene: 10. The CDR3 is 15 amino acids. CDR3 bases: TGTGCCAGCAGCCCAAGAGGGACAGGGAACGATGAGCAGTTCTTC. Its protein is CASSPRGTGNDEQFF.

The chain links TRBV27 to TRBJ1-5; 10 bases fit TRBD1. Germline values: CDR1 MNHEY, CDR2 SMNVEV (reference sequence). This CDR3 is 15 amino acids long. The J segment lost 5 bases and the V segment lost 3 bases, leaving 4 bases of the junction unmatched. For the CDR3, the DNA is TGTGCCAGCAGTTTTCGGACAGGGGGGGATCAGCCCCAGCATTTT. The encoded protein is CASSFRTGGDQPQHF.

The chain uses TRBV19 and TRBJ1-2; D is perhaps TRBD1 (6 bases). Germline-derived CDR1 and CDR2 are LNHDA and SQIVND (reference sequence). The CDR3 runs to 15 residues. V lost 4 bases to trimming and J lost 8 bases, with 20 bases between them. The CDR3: CASSSVTGIWDGYTF. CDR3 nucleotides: TGTGCCAGTAGTAGCGTGACAGGAATTTGGGACGGCTACACCTTC.

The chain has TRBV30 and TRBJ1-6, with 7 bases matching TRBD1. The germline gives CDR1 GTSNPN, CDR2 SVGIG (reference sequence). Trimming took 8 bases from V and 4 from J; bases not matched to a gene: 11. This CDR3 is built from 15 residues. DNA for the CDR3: TGTGCCGGAGAAAACAGGGGAAGATATAATTCACCCCTCCACTTT. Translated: CAGENRGRYNSPLHF.

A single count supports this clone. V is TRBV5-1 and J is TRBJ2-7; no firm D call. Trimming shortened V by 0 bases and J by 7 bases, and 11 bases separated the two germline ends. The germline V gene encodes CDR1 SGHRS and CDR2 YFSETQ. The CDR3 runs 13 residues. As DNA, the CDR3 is TGCGCCAGCAGCTTGGATGTCGCTCAGGAGCAGTACTTC. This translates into CASSLDVAQEQYF. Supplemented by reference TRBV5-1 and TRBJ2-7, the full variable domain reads KAGVTQTPRYLIKTRGQQVTLSCSPISGHRSVSWYQQTPGQGLQFLFEYFSETQRNKGNFPGRFSGRQFSNSRSEMNVSTLELGDSALYLCASSLDVAQEQYFGPGTRLTVT.

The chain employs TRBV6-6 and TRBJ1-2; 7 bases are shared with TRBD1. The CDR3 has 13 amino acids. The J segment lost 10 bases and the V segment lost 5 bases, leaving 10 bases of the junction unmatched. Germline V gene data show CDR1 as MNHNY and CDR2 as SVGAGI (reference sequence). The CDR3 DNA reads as TGTGCCAGCAGTCAAACGACAGGGAGGGACTACACCTTC. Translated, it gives CASSQTTGRDYTF.

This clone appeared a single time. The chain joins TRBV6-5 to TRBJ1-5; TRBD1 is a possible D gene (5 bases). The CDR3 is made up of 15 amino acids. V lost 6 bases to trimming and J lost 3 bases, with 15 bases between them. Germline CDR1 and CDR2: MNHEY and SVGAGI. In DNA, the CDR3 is TGTGCCAGCAGCCGACAGTACGGATCCAATCAGCCCCAGCATTTT. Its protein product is CASSRQYGSNQPQHF.

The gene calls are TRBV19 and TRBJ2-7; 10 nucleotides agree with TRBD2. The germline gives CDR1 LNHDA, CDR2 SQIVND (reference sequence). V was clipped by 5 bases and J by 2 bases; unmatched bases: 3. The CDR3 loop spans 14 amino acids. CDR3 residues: CASSSLAGAYEQYF. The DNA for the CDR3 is TGTGCCAGTAGTTCCCTAGCGGGGGCCTACGAGCAGTACTTC.

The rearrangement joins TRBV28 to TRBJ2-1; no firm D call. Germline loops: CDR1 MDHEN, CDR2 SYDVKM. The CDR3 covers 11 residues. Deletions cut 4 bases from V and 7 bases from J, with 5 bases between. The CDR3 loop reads CASSSQNEQFF. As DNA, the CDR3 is TGTGCCAGCAGTTCCCAAAATGAGCAGTTCTTC.

CDR3 bases: TGTGCCAGCAGCGTAGCTGGGGGCCAGGGTGAAAAACTGTTTTTT. As protein: CASSVAGGQGEKLFF. The chain carries TRBV9 and TRBJ1-4, with D perhaps TRBD1 (6 bases). In germline, CDR1 is SGDLS, CDR2 YYNGEE. The CDR3 loop spans 15 amino acids. Trimming left V 0 bases short and J 7 bases short, with 13 bases between.

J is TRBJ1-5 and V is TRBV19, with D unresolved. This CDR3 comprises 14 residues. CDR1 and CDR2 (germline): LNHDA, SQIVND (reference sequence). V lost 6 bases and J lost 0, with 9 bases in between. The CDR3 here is CASRDGYSNQPQHF. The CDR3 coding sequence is TGTGCCAGTAGGGATGGTTATAGCAATCAGCCCCAGCATTTT.

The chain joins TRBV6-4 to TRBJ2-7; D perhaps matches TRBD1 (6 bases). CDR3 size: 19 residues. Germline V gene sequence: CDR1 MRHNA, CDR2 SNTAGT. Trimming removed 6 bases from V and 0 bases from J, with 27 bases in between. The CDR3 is CASSPLTMPDRRFSYEQYF. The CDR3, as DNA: TGTGCCAGCAGCCCACTAACCATGCCCGACAGGCGATTCTCCTACGAGCAGTACTTC.

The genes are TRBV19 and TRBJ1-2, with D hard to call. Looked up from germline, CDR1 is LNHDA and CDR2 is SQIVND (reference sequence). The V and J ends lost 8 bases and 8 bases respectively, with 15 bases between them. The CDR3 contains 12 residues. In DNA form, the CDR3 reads TGTGCCAGTGGACGTATTGGGAGGGGCTACACCTTC. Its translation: CASGRIGRGYTF.

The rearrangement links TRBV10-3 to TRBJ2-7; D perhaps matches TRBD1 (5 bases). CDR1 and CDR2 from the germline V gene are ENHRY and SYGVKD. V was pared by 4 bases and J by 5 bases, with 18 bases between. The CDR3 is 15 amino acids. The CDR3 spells CAISVGVGSSNEQYF. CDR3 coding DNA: TGTGCCATCAGTGTAGGGGTCGGCAGTTCTAACGAGCAGTACTTC.

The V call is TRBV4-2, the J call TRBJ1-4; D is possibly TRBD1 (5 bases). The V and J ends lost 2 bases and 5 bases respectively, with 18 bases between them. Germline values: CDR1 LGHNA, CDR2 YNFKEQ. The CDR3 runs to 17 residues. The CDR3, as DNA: TGTGCCAGCAGCCAACCCACCACAGGAGTCGCCAATGAAAAACTGTTTTTT. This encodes CASSQPTTGVANEKLFF.

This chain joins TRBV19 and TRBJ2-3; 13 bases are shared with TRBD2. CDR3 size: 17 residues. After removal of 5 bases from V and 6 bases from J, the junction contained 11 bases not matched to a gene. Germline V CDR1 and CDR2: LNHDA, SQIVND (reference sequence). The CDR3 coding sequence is TGTGCCAGTAGTCCTCATTGGACTAGCGGGAGCGAGGATACGCAGTATTTT. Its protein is CASSPHWTSGSEDTQYF.